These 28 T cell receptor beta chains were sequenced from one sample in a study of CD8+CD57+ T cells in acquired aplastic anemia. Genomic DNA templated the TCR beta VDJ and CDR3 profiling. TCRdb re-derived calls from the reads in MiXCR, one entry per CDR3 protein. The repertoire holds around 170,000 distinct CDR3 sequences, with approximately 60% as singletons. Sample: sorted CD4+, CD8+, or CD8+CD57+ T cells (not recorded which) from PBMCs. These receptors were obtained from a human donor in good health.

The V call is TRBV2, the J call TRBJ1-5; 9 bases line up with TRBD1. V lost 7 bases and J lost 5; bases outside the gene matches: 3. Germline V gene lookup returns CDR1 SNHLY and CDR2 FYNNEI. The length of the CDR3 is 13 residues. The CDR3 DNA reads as TGTGCCAGCAAACAGGGGGCTGATCAGCCCCAGCATTTT. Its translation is CASKQGADQPQHF.

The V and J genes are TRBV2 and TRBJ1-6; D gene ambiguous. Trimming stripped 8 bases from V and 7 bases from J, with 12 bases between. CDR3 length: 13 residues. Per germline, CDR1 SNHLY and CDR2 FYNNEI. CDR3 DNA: TGTGCCAGCGGCCAAAGCAGAAATTCACCCCTCCACTTT. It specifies CASGQSRNSPLHF.

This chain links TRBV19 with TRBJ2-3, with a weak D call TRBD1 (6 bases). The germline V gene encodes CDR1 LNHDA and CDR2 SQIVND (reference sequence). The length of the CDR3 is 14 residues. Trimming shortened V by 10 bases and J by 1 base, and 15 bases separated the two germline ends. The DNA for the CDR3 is TGTGCCACCCTAGAGAACAGGGGCACAGATACGCAGTATTTT. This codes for CATLENRGTDTQYF.

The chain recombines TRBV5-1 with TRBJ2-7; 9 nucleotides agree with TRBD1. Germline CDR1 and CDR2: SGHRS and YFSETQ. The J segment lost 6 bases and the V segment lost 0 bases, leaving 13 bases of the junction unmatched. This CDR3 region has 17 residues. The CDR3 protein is CASSLAPTGQGNGEQYF. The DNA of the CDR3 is TGCGCCAGCAGCTTGGCCCCGACAGGACAGGGGAACGGCGAGCAGTACTTC.

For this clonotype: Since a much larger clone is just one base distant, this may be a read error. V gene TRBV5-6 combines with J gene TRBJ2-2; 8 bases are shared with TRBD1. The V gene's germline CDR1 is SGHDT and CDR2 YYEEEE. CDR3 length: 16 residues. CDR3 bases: TGTGCCGGCAGCCCAAGGACAGGGATGGGACCCGGGGAGCTGTTTTTT. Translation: CAGSPRTGMGPGELFF. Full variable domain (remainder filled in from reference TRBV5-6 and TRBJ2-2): DAGVTQSPTHLIKTRGQQVTLRCSPKSGHDTVSWYQQALGQGPQFIFQYYEEEERQRGNFPDRFSGHQFPNYSSELNVNALLLGDSALYLCAGSPRTGMGPGELFFGEGSRLTVL.

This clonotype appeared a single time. CDR3 loop: CASRPGTPGSAQHF. The CDR3 DNA reads TGTGCCAGTAGACCGGGGACCCCCGGGTCGGCCCAGCATTTT. The chain combines TRBV19 with TRBJ1-5; possibly TRBD1 for D (5 bases). This CDR3 has 14 amino acids. Per the germline V gene, CDR1 is LNHDA and CDR2 is SQIVND (reference sequence). V was trimmed by 6 bases and J by 11 bases, leaving 20 bases between them. Full variable domain (rest looked up from reference TRBV19 and TRBJ1-5): DGGITQSPKYLFRKEGQNVTLSCEQNLNHDAMYWYRQDPGQGLRLIYYSQIVNDFQKGDIAEGYSVSREKKESFPLTVTSAQKNPTAFYLCASRPGTPGSAQHFGDGTRLSIL.

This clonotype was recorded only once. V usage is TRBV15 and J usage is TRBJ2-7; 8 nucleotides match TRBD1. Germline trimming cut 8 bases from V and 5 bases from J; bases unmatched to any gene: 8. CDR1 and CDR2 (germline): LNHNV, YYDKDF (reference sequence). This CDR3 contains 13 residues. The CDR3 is CATSTGVSHEQYF. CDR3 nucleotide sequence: TGTGCCACCTCGACAGGGGTATCCCACGAGCAGTACTTC. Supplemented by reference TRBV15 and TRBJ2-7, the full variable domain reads DAMVIQNPRYQVTQFGKPVTLSCSQTLNHNVMYWYQQKSSQAPKLLFHYYDKDFNNEADTPDNFQSRRPNTSFCFLDIRSPGLGDTAMYLCATSTGVSHEQYFGPGTRLTVT.

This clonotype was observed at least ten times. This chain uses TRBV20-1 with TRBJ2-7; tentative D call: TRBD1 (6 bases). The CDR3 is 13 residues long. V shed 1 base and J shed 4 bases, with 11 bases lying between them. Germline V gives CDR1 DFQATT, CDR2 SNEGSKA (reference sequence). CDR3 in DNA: TGCAGTGCTAGAGCACAGGGTGGGTACGAGCAGTACTTC. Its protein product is CSARAQGGYEQYF.

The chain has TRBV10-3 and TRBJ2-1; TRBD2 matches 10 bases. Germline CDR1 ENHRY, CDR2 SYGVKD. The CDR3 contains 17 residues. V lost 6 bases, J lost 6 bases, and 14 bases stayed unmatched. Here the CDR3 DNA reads TGTGCCATCAGAGCTTGGGGTGAACTAGCGGGGTGCAATGAGCAGTTCTTC. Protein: CAIRAWGELAGCNEQFF.

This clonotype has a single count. For the CDR3, the DNA is TGCGCCAGCAGCTTGGGTACAGGTCCCTCAGATACGCAGTATTTT. It encodes CASSLGTGPSDTQYF. The J gene is TRBJ2-3, the V gene TRBV5-1, with D maybe TRBD1 (5 bases). The CDR3 loop spans 15 amino acids. CDR1 and CDR2 from the germline V gene are SGHRS and YFSETQ. V was clipped by 0 bases and J by 4 bases, with 12 bases between them.

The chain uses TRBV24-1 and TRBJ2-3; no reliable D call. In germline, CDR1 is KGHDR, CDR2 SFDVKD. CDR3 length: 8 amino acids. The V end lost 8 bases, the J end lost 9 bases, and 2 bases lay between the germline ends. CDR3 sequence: CATNTQYF. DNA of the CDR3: TGTGCCACCAACACGCAGTATTTT.

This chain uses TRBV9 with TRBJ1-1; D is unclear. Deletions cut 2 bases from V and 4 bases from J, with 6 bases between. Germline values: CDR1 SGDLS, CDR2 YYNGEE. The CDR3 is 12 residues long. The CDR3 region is CASSVKGTEAFF. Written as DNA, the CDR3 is TGTGCCAGCAGCGTTAAGGGCACTGAAGCTTTCTTT.

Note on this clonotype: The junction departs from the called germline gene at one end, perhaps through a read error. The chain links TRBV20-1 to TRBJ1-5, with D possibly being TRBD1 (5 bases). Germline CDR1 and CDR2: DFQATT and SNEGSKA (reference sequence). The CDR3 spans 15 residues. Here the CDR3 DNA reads TGCAGTGCTAGAAATGGTGGGGGTAGCAATCTGCCCCAGCATTTT. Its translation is CSARNGGGSNLPQHF.

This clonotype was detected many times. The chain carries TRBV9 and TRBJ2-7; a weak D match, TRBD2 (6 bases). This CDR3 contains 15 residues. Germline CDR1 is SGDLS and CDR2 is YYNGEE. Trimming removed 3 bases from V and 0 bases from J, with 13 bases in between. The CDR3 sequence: CASSESGGSSYEQYF. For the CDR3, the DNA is TGTGCCAGCAGCGAAAGCGGAGGGAGCTCCTACGAGCAGTACTTC.

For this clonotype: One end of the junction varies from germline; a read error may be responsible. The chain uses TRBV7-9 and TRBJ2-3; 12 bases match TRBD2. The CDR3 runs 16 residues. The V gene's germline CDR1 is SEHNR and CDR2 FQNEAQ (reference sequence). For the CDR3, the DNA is TGTGCCAGCAGCTTACTGACTAGCGGGAGCATAGATACGCAGTATTTT. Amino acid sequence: CASSLLTSGSIDTQYF.

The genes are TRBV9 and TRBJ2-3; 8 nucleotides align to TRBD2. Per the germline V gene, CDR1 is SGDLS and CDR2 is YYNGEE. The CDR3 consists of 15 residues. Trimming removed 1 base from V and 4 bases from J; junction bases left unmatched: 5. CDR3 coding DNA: TGTGCCAGCAGCGTACAAGGGACTAGAGCAGATACGCAGTATTTT. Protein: CASSVQGTRADTQYF.

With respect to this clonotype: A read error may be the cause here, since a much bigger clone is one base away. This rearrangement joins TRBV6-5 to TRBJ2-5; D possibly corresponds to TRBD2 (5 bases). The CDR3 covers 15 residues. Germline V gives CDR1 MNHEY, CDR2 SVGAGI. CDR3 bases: TGTGCCAGCAGGACGAGCGGACGGGTACAAGAGGCCCAGTACTTC. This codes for CASRTSGRVQEAQYF.

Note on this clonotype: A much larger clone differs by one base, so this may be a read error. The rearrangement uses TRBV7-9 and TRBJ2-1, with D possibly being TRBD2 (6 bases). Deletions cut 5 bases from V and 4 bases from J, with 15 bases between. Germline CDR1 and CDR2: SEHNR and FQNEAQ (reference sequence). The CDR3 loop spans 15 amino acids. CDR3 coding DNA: TGTGCCAGCAGCGATGGGGACTTGGGTTACAATGAGCAGTTCTTC. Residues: CASSDGDLGYNEQFF.

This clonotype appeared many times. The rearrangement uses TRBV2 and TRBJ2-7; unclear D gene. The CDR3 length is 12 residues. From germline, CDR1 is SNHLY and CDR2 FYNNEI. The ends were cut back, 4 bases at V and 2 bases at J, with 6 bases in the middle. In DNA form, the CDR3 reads TGTGCCAGCAGTGCCGCAACCTACGAGCAGTACTTC. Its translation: CASSAATYEQYF. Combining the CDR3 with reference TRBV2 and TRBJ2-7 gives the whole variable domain EPEVTQTPSHQVTQMGQEVILRCVPISNHLYFYWYRQILGQKVEFLVSFYNNEISEKSEIFDDQFSVERPDGSNFTLKIRSTKLEDSAMYFCASSAATYEQYFGPGTRLTVT.

The CDR3 reads CASREEAWETQYF. The CDR3 region has the DNA TGCGCCAGCAGGGAAGAAGCGTGGGAGACCCAGTACTTC. V and J are TRBV4-1 and TRBJ2-5; no clear D. The V gene's germline CDR1 is MGHRA and CDR2 YSYEKL. The CDR3 totals 13 residues. V shed 6 bases and J shed 5 bases, with 13 bases lying between them.

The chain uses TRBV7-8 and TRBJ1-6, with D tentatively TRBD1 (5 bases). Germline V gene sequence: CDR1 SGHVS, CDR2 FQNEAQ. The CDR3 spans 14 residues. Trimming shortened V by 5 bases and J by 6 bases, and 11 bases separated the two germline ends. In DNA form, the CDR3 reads TGTGCCAGCAGCCCGGGACGTCCTAATTCACCCCTCCACTTT. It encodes CASSPGRPNSPLHF.

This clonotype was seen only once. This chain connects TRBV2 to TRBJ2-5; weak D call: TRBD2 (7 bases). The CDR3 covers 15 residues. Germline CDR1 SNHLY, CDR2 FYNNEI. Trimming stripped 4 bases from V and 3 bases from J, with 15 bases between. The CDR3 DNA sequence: TGTGCCAGCAGTGGGACTAGAGGGGGGGAAGAGACCCAGTACTTC. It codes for CASSGTRGGEETQYF.

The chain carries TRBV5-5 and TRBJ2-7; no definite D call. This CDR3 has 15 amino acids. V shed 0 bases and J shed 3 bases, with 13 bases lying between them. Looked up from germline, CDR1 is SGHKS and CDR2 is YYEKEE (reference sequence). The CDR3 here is CASSLGNGLNYEQYF. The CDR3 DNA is TGTGCCAGCAGCTTGGGTAATGGGTTAAACTACGAGCAGTACTTC. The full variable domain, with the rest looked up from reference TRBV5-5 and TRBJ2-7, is DAGVTQSPTHLIKTRGQQVTLRCSPISGHKSVSWYQQVLGQGPQFIFQYYEKEERGRGNFPDRFSARQFPNYSSELNVNALLLGDSALYLCASSLGNGLNYEQYFGPGTRLTVT.

The CDR3 DNA reads TGTGCCAGCAGCTTATTGGACAGGGGTGGCAATCAGCCCCAGCATTTT. Amino acid sequence: CASSLLDRGGNQPQHF. The V gene is TRBV7-8, the J gene TRBJ1-5; 9 bases fit TRBD1. In germline, CDR1 is SGHVS, CDR2 FQNEAQ. The CDR3 has 16 residues. Trimming cost V 2 bases and J 2 bases; bases outside gene matches: 4.

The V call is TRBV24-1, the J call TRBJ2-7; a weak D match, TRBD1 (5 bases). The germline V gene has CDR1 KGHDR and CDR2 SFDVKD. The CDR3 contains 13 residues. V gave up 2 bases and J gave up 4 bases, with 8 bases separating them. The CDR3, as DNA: TGTGCCACCAGTGATTCAGACAGTTACGAGCAGTACTTC. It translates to CATSDSDSYEQYF.

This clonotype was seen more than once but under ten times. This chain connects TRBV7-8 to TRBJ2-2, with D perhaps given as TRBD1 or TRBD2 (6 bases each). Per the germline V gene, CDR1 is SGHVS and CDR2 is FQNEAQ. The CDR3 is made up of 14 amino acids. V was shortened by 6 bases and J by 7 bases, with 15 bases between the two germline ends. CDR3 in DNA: TGTGCCAGCAGTCAAGGGGGGTACGGCGGGGAGCTGTTTTTT. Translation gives CASSQGGYGGELFF.

CDR3 residues: CASSYDRGAEAFF. In DNA form, the CDR3 reads TGTGCCAGCAGTTACGACAGGGGCGCTGAAGCTTTCTTT. J is TRBJ1-1 and V is TRBV28; the match to TRBD1 covers 8 bases. The CDR3 is made up of 13 amino acids. With 4 bases clipped from V and 6 bases from J, the junction kept 4 bases outside the gene matches. Germline CDR1 and CDR2: MDHEN and SYDVKM.

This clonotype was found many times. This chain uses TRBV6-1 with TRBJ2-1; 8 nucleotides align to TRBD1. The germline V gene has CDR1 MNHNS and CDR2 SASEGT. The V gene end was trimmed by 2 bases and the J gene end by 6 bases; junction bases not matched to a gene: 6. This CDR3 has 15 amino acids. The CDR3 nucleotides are TGTGCCAGCAGTGAATTGGGGACAGGAATCAATGAGCAGTTCTTC. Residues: CASSELGTGINEQFF.